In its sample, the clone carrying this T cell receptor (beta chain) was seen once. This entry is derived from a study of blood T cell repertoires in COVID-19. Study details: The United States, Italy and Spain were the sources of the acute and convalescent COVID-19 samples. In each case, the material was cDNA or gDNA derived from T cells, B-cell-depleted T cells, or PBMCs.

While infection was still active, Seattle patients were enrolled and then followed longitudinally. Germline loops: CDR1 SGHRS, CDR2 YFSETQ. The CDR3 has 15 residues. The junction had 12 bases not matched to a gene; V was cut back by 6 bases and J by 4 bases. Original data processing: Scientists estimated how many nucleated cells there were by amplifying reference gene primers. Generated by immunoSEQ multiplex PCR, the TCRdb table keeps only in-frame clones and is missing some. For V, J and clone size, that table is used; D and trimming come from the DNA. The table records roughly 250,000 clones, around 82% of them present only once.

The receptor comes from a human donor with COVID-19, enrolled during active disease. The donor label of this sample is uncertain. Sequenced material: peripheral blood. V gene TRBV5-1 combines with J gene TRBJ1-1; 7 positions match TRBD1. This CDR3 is CASNKGAGESTEAFF. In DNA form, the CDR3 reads TGCGCCAGCAATAAGGGGGCCGGGGAGTCCACTGAAGCTTTCTTT.